This T cell receptor beta chain is drawn from a study of blood T cells in healthy people across ages. Findings of the study overall: A greater number of naive CD4+ cells and higher diversity distinguished long-lived donors from aged donors.

Comment on this clonotype: Its antigen remains unknown.

A second about 7 to 12 cycle PCR used barcoded and J-beta primers. TCRdb passed the 5' RACE reads through MiXCR, listing each CDR3 protein once. The table includes about 1,400,000 distinct CDR3 sequences, roughly 40% detected once. V was clipped by 1 base and J by 2 bases, with 9 bases between them. The CDR3 contains 13 residues. Germline V gene data show CDR1 as GTSNPN and CDR2 as SVGIG (reference sequence). The sequencing sample was made of blood. The rearrangement uses TRBV30 and TRBJ2-7; D not resolved. This sequence originates from a woman aged 18-29 years in good health. CDR3 DNA sequence: TGTGCCTGGAGTGACACGGTCCCCTACGAGCAGTACTTC. This codes for CAWSDTVPYEQYF.